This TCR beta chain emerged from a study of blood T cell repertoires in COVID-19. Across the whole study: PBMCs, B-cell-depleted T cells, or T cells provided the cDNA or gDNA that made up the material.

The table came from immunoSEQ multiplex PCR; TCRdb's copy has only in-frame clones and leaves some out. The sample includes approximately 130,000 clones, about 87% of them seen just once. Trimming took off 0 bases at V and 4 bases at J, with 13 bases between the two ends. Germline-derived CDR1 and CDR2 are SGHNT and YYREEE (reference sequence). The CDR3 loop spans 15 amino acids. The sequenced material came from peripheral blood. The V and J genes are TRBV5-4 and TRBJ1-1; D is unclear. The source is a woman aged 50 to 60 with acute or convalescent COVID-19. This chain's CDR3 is CASSLDRTVSTEAFF. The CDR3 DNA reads TGTGCCAGCAGCTTGGACCGTACTGTAAGCACTGAAGCTTTCTTT.